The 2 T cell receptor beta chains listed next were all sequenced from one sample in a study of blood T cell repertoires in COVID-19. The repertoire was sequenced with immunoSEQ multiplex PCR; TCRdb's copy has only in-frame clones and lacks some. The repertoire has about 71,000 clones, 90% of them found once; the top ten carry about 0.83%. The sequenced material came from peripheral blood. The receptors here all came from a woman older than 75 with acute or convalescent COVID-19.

DNA of the CDR3: TGTGCCAGCAGGGACAGCGAATCTAACACTGAAGCTTTCTTT. Protein sequence: CASRDSESNTEAFF. The V call is TRBV5-8, the J call TRBJ1-1; a weak D match, TRBD1 (6 bases). Trimming took off 5 bases at V and 2 bases at J, with 13 bases between the two ends. Germline loops: CDR1 SGHTS, CDR2 YDEGEE. This CDR3 has 14 residues.

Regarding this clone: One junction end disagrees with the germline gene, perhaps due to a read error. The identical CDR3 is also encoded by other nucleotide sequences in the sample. The DNA for the CDR3 is TGTGCCAGCAGCACCTACCGGGACAGGGGATATAATTCACCCCTTCACTTT. Amino acid sequence: CASSTYRDRGYNSPLHF. The chain carries TRBV7-9 and TRBJ1-6; 10 nucleotides match TRBD1. CDR3 length: 17 residues. Germline CDR1 and CDR2: SEHNR and FQNEAQ (reference sequence).